The T cell receptor (beta chain) under discussion was sequenced for a study of shared clonotypes between healthy human individuals. About the research overall: Donors, aged 18 to 49, were a couple of women and a few men.

The method was immunoSEQ multiplex PCR; TCRdb's version includes in-frame clones alone and lacks a portion of them. Found here are around 500,000 clones, 76% of them singletons; the top ten hold about an eighth. Each of the donors was a healthy adult who was HIV-negative and had not had a recent acute infection or vaccination. The study drew all its donors from Caucasian adults living in Nashville, Tennessee. Unsorted samples used roughly 95 million PBMCs for genomic DNA. After removal of 6 bases from V and 2 bases from J, the junction contained 4 bases not matched to a gene. CDR3 size: 15 residues. CDR1 and CDR2 (germline): MDHEN, SYDVKM.

This receptor was obtained from a middle-aged woman in good health. Some clones in this sample may be carry-over from other donors' samples. The sequenced sample was PBMCs. This chain links TRBV28 with TRBJ1-5; TRBD1 matches at 10 bases. The CDR3 coding sequence is TGTGCCAGCAGGCCTGGACAGGGGGGCAATCAGCCCCAGCATTTT. This codes for CASRPGQGGNQPQHF.